Reported below is one T cell receptor beta chain. What it binds is not known. This record belongs to a study of graft-versus-host responses after intestinal transplantation. Background on the study: Tacrolimus and steroids were given for three to four years to all recipients after anti-thymocyte globulin induction. Overall study findings and caveats: GvH clones occurred in recipient marrow; some first appeared in ileum or blood. Graft-donor T cell macrochimerism in patients accompanied high graft-versus-host to host-versus-graft clonal ratios in allografts. Peak circulating GvH clone levels tracked with early post-transplant HvG declines.

This CDR3 is built from 13 residues. The V gene lost 0 bases and the J gene lost 14 bases, with 14 bases spanning the gap. CDR1 is LNHNV and CDR2 is YYDKDF in the germline V gene (reference sequence). The data were produced by immunoSEQ multiplex PCR, yet TCRdb's version contains in-frame clones alone and is incomplete. The sample records some 140,000 clones, nearly 95% being singletons. Sequencing was performed on unstimulated CD4+ T cells sorted from spleen or lymph node cells, taken before intestinal transplant. This chain uses TRBV15 with TRBJ2-1; no definite D call. This receptor was identified in a human donor who received an intestinal transplant. The CDR3, as DNA: TGTGCCACCAGCAGAGATGATGGGGATCTGGAGTTCTTC. It specifies CATSRDDGDLEFF.